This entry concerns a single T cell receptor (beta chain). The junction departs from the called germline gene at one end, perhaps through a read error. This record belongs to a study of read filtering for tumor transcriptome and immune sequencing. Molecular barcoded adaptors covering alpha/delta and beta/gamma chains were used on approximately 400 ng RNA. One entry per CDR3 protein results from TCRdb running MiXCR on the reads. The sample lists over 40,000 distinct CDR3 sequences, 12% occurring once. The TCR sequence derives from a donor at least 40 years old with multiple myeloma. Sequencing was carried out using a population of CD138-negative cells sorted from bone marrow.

This CDR3 is CASSPGYEQIF. CDR3 DNA: TGTGCTAGCAGCCCGGGTTACGAGCAGATCTTC. This sequence joins TRBV7-6 and TRBJ2-1; D is ambiguous. This CDR3 has 11 residues. CDR1 is SGHVS, CDR2 FNYEAQ, per germline.